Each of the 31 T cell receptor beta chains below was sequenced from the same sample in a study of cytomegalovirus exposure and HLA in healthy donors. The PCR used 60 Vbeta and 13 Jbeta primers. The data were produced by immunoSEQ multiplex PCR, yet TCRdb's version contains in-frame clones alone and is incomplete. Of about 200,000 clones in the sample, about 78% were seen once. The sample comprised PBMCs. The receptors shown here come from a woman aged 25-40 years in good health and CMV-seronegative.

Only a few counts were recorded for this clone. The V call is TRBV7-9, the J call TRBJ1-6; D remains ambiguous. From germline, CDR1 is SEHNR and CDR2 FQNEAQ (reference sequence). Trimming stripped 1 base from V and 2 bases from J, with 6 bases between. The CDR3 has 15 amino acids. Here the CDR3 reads CASSLDRAYNSPLHF. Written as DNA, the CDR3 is TGTGCCAGCAGCTTAGACAGAGCCTATAATTCACCCCTCCACTTT. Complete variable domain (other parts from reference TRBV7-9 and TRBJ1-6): DTGVSQNPRHKITKRGQNVTFRCDPISEHNRLYWYRQTLGQGPEFLTYFQNEAQLEKSRLLSDRFSAERPKGSFSTLEIQRTEQGDSAMYLCASSLDRAYNSPLHFGNGTRLTVT.

The CDR3 DNA sequence: TGTGCCAGCAGTCCTGGACAGGACTACTCCTACAATGAGCAGTTCTTC. Translated: CASSPGQDYSYNEQFF. J is TRBJ2-1 and V is TRBV6-6; maybe TRBD1 (7 bases). CDR3 length: 16 residues. Trimming shortened V by 5 bases and J by 0 bases, and 14 bases separated the two germline ends. Germline CDR1 reads MNHNY; CDR2 reads SVGAGI (reference sequence).

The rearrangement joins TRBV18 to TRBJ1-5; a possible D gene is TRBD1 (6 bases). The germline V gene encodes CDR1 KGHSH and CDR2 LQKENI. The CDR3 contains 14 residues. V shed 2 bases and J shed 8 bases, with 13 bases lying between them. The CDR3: CASSPTYRDEPQHF. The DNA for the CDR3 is TGTGCCAGCTCACCAACTTACAGGGATGAGCCCCAGCATTTT.

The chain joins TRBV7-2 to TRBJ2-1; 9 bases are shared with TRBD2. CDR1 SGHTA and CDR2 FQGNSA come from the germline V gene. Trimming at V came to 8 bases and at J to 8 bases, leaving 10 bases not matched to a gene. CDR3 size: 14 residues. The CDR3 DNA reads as TGTGCCAGCCGCCTAGGGACTAGCCTCCATGAGCAGTTCTTC. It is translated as CASRLGTSLHEQFF.

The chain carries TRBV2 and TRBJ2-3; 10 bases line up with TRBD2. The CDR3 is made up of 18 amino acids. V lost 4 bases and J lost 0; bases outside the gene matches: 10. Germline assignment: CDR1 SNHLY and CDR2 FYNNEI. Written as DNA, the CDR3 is TGTGCCAGCAGTGTTATTACTAGCGGGGTATCTAGCACAGATACGCAGTATTTT. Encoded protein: CASSVITSGVSSTDTQYF.

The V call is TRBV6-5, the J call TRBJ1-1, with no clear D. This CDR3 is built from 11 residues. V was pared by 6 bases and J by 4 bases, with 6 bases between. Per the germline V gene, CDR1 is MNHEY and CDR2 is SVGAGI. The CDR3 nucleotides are TGTGCCAGCAGATGGGCCACTGAAGCTTTCTTT. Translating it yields CASRWATEAFF.

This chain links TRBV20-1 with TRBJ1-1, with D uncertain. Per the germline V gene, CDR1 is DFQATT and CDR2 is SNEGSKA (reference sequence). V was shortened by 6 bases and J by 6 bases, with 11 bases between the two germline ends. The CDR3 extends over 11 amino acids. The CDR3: CSASNSSEAFF. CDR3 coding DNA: TGCAGTGCCAGTAATTCTTCTGAAGCTTTCTTT.

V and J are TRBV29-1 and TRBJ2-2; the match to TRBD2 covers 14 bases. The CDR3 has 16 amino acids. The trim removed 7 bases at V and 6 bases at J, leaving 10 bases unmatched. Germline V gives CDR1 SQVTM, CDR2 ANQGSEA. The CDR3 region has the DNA TGCAGCGCTACGGGACTAGCGGGAGATATGGCCGGGGAGCTGTTTTTT. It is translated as CSATGLAGDMAGELFF.

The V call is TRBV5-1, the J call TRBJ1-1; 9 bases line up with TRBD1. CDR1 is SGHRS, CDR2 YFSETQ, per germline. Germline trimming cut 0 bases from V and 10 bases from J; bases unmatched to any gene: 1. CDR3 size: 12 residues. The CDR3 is CASSLGTGAAFF. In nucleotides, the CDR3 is TGCGCCAGCAGCTTGGGGACAGGGGCAGCTTTCTTT.

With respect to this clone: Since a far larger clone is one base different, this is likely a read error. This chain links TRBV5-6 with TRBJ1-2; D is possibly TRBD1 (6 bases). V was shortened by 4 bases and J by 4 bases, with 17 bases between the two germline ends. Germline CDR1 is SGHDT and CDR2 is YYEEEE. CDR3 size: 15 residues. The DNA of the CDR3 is TGTGCCAGCAGCGGAACAGGGCTATTGAGCTATGGCTACACCTTC. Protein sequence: CASSGTGLLSYGYTF.

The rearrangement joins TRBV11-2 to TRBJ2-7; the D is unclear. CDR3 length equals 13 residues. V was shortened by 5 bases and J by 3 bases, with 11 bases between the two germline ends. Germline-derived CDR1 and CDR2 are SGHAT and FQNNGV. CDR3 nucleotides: TGTGCCAGCAGCGCCAGTAATAACTACGAGCAGTACTTC. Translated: CASSASNNYEQYF.

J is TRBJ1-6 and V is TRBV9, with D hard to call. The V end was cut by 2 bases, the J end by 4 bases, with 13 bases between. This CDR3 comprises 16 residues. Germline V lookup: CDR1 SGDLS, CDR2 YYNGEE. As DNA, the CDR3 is TGTGCCAGCAGCGTGCGAGGGTCAGAGTATAATTCACCCCTCCACTTT. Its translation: CASSVRGSEYNSPLHF.

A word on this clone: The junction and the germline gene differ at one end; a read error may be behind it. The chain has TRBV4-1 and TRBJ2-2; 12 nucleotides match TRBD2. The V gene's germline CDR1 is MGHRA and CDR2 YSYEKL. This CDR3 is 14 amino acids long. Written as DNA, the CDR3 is TGTGCCAGCAGACTAGCGGGAGTCACCGGGGAGCTGTTTTTT. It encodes CASRLAGVTGELFF.

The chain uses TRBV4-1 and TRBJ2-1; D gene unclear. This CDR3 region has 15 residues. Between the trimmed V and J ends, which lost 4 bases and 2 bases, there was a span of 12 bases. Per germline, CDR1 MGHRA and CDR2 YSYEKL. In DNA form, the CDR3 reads TGCGCCAGCAGCCGAGGAATCGGAACCTACAATGAGCAGTTCTTC. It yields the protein CASSRGIGTYNEQFF.

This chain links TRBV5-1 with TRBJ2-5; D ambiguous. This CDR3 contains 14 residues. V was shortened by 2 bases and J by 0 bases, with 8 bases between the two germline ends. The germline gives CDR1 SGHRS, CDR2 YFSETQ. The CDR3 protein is CASSFGSYQETQYF. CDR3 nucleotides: TGCGCCAGCAGCTTTGGCAGTTACCAAGAGACCCAGTACTTC.

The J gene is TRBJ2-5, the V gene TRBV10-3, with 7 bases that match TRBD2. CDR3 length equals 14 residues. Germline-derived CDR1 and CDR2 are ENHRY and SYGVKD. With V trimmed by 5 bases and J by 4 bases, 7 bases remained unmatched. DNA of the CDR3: TGTGCCATCAGTAAAATGACTAGCAGAGAGACCCAGTACTTC. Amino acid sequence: CAISKMTSRETQYF.

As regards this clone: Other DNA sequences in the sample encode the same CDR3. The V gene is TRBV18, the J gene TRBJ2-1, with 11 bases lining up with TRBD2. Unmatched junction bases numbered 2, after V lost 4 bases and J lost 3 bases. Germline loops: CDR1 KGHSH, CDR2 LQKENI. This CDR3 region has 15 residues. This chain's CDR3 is CASSRLAGGYNEQFF. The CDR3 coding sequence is TGTGCCAGCTCACGGCTAGCGGGAGGCTACAATGAGCAGTTCTTC.

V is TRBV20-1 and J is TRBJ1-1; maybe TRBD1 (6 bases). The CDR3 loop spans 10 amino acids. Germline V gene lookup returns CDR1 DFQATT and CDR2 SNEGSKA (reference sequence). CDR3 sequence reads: CSALRGKAFF. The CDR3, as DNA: TGCAGCGCACTCAGGGGAAAAGCTTTCTTT.

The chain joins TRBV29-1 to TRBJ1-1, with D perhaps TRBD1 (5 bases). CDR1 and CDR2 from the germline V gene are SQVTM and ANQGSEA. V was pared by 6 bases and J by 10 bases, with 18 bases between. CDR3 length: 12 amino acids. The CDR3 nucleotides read TGCAGCGTGGCAGGGCAGGAAAGGTCAGCTTTCTTT. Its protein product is CSVAGQERSAFF.

This CDR3 reads CQSRYPIPGQRNTNTEAFF. The CDR3 DNA sequence: TGTCAATCTCGCTATCCAATCCCCGGGCAGCGGAACACCAACACTGAAGCTTTCTTT. This chain connects TRBV21-1 to TRBJ1-1. TRBV21-1 is a documented pseudogene. The CDR3 totals 19 residues.

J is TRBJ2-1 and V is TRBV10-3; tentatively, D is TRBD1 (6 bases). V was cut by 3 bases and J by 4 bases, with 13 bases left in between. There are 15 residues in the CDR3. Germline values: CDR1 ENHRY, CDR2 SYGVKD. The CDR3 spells CAISDMWGQYNEQFF. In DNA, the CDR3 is TGTGCCATCAGTGATATGTGGGGACAATACAATGAGCAGTTCTTC.

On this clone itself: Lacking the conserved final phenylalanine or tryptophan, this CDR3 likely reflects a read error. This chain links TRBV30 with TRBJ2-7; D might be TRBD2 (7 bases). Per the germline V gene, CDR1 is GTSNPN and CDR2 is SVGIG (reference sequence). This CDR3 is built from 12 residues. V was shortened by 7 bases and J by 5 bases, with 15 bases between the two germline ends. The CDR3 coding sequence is TGTGCCTCAAGGGGGAGGGCCAACGAGCAGTACCTC. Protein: CASRGRANEQYL.

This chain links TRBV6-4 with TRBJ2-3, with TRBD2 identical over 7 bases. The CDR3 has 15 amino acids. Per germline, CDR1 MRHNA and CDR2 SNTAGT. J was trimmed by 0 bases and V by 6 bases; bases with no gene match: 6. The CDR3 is CASSERGVSTDTQYF. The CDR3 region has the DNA TGTGCCAGCAGCGAACGGGGGGTTAGCACAGATACGCAGTATTTT.

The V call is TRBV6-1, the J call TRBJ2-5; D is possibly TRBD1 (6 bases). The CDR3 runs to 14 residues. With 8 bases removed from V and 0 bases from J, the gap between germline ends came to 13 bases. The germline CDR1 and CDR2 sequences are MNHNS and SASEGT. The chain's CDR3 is CASGGQPYQETQYF. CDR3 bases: TGTGCCAGCGGCGGACAGCCGTACCAAGAGACCCAGTACTTC.

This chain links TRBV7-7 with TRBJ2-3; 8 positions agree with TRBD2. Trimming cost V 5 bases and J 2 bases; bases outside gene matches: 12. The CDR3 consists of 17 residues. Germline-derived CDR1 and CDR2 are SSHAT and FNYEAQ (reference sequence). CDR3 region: CASSQTGLGGPTDTQYF. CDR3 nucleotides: TGTGCCAGCAGCCAAACGGGACTAGGGGGACCCACAGATACGCAGTATTTT.

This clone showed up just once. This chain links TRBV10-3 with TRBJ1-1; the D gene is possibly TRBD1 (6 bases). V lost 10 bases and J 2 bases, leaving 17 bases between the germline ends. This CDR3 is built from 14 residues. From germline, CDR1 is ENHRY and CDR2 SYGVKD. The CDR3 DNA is TGTGCCACCGGGGCGGGGGGGACAAACACTGAAGCTTTCTTT. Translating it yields CATGAGGTNTEAFF.

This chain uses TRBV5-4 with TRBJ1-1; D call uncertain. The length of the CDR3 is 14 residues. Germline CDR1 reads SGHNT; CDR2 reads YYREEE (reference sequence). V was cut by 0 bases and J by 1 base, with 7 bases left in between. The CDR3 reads CASSLGRSNTEAFF. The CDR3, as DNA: TGTGCCAGCAGCTTGGGCAGGTCGAACACTGAAGCTTTCTTT.

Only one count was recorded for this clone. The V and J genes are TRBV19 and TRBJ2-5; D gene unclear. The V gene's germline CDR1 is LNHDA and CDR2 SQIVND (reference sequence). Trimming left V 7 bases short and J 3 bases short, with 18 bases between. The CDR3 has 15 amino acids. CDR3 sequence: CASTATWSEKETQYF. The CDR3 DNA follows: TGTGCCAGTACCGCCACCTGGTCGGAGAAAGAGACCCAGTACTTC.

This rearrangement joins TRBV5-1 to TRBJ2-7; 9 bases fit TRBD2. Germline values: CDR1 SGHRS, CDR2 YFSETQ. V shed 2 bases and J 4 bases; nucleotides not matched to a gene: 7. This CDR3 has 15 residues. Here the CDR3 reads CASSFVAGATYEQYF. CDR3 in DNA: TGCGCCAGCAGCTTTGTAGCGGGAGCAACGTACGAGCAGTACTTC.

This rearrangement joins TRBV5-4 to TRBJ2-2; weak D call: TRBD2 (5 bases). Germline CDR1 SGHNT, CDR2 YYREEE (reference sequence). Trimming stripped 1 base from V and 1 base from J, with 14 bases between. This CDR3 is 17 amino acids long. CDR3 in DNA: TGTGCCAGCAGCTTGCTGCTCTCCGGAGGGAACACCGGGGAGCTGTTTTTT. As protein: CASSLLLSGGNTGELFF.

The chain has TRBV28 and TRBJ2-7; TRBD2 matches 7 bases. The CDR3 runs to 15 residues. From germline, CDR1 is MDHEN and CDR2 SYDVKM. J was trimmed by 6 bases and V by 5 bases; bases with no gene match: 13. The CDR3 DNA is TGTGCCAGCAGTCTAGGACTAGGAGGTCCCTTCGAGCAGTACTTC. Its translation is CASSLGLGGPFEQYF.